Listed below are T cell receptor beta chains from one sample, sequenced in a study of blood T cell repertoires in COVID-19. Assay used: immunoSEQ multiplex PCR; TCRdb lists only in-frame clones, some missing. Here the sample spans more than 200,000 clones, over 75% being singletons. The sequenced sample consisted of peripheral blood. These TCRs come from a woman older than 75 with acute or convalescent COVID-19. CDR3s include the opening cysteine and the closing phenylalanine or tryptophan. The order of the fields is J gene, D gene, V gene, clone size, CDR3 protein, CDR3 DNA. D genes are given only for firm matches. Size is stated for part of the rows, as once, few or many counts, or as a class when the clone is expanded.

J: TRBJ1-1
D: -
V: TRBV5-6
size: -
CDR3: CASSPLGGGGTEAFF
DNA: TGTGCCAGCAGCCCTCTTGGGGGCGGTGGCACTGAAGCTTTCTTT

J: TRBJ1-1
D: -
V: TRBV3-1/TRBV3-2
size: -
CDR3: CASMGGGSRMNTEAFF
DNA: TGTGCCAGCATGGGGGGGGGTAGTCGGATGAACACTGAAGCTTTCTTT

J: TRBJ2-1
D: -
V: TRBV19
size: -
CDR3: CASSIFGGRMSSYNEQFF
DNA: TGTGCCAGTAGTATATTTGGTGGGCGAATGAGCTCCTACAATGAGCAGTTCTTC

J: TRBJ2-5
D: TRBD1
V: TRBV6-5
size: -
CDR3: CASSSGTGGTQYF
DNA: TGTGCCAGCAGTTCCGGGACAGGGGGGACCCAGTACTTC

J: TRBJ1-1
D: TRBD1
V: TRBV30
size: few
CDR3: CAWSPTGRKAFF
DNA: TGTGCCTGGAGTCCGACAGGGAGAAAAGCTTTCTTT

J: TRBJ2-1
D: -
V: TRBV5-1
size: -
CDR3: CASSSGGAFSYNEQFF
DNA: TGCGCCAGCAGCTCTGGGGGGGCCTTCTCCTACAATGAGCAGTTCTTC

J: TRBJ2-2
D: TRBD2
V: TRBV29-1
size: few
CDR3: CSASLLAGEWNTGELFF
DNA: TGCAGCGCTTCATTACTAGCGGGGGAGTGGAACACCGGGGAGCTGTTTTTT

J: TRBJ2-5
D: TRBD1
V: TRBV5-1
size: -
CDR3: CASSLGQAMGLETQYF
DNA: TGCGCCAGCAGTTTGGGACAGGCCATGGGGTTAGAGACCCAGTACTTC

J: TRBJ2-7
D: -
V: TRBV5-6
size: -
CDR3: CASSASSYEQYF
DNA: TGTGCCAGCAGCGCCAGTTCCTACGAGCAGTACTTC

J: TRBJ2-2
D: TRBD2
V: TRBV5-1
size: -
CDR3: CASSPASGSVSGELFF
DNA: TGCGCCAGCAGCCCAGCTAGCGGGAGTGTCTCCGGGGAGCTGTTTTTT

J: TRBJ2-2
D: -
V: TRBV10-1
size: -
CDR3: CASSRGTGELFF
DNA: TGCGCCAGCAGCCGAGGCACCGGGGAGCTGTTTTTT

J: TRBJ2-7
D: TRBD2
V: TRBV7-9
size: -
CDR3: CASSLGTSDHYEQYF
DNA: TGTGCCAGCAGCTTAGGAACTAGCGACCACTACGAGCAGTACTTC

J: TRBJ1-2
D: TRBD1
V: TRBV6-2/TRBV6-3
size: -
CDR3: CASSYSWQGVGYTF
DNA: TGTGCCAGCAGTTACTCATGGCAGGGGGTCGGCTACACCTTC

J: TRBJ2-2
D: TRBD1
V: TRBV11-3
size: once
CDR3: CASSLELGQGSGTGELFF
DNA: TGTGCCAGCAGCTTAGAACTTGGACAGGGGTCGGGCACCGGGGAGCTGTTTTTT

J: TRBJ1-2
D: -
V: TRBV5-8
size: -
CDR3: CASSLAPGSPYGYTF
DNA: TGTGCCAGCAGCTTGGCACCAGGCTCCCCCTATGGCTACACCTTC

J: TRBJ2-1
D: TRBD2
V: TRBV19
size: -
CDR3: CASSTGTSGGTNEQFF
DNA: TGTGCCAGTAGTACTGGGACTAGCGGGGGCACAAATGAGCAGTTCTTC

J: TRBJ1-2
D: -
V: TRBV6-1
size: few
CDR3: CASSEFDQYGYTF
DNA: TGTGCCAGCAGTGAATTCGATCAGTACGGCTACACCTTC

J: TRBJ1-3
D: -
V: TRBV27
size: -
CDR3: CASSFSRGLDSGNTIYF
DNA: TGTGCCAGCAGTTTTTCCCGGGGTCTCGACTCTGGAAACACCATATATTTT

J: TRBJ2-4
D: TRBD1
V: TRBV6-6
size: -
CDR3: CASSYSGQGNIQYF
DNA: TGTGCCAGCAGTTACTCCGGACAGGGGAACATTCAGTACTTC

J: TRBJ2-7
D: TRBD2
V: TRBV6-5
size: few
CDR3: CASSYSASGSREQYF
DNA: TGTGCCAGCAGTTACTCGGCTAGCGGGAGCCGTGAGCAGTACTTC

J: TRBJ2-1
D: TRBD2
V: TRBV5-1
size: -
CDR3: CASSDSGTSGRSRNEQFF
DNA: TGCGCCAGCAGCGACTCCGGGACTAGCGGGAGATCCCGCAATGAGCAGTTCTTC

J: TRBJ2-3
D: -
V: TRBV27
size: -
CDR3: CASRIAGTDTQYF
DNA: TGTGCCAGCCGAATAGCGGGCACAGATACGCAGTATTTT

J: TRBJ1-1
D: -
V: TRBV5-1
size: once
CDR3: CASNSGEKTEAFF
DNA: TGCGCCAGCAACTCAGGGGAAAAAACTGAAGCTTTCTTT

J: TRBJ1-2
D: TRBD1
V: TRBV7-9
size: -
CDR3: CASSRPGGAKDGYTF
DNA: TGTGCCAGCAGCCGTCCAGGGGGCGCGAAGGATGGCTACACCTTC

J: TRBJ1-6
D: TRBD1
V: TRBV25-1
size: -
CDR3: CASSEYPGGNSPLHF
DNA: TGTGCCAGCAGTGAATATCCAGGGGGGAATTCACCCCTCCACTTT

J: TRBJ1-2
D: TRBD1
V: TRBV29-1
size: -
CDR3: CSVTGKFGIINYGYTF
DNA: TGCAGCGTGACAGGGAAATTTGGGATAATTAACTATGGCTACACCTTC

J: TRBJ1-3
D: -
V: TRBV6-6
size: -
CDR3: CASSYTDFSSGNTIYF
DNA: TGTGCCAGCAGTTACACCGACTTTAGCTCTGGAAACACCATATATTTT

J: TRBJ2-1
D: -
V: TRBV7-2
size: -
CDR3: CASRRDTPNNEQFF
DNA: TGTGCCAGCCGAAGGGACACGCCTAACAATGAGCAGTTCTTC

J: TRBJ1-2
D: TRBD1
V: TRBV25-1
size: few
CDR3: CASRYSPGQLFF
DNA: TGTGCCAGCAGGTATAGCCCGGGACAGCTCTTCTTC

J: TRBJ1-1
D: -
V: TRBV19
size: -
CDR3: CASSIQGTEAFF
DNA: TGTGCCAGTAGTATCCAGGGGACTGAAGCTTTCTTT

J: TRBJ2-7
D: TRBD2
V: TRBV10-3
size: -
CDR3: CAISESGSGRAANEQYF
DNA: TGTGCCATCAGTGAGTCGGGGAGCGGGAGGGCCGCGAACGAGCAGTACTTC

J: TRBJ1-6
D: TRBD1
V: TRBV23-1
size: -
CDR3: CASSYSGTGVNSPLHF
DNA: TGCGCCAGCAGTTACTCCGGGACAGGGGTTAATTCACCCCTCCACTTT

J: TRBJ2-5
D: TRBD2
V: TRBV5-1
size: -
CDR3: CASSRRGGSEETQYF
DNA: TGCGCCAGCAGCCGTCGCGGGGGATCGGAAGAGACCCAGTACTTC

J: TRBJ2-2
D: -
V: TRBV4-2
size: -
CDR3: CASSQDSWPGAPNTGELFF
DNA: TGTGCCAGCAGCCAAGACTCATGGCCAGGGGCACCGAACACCGGGGAGCTGTTTTTT

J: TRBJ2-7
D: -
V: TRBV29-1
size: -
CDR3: CSVTHGASEQYF
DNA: TGCAGCGTCACCCATGGGGCGTCCGAGCAGTACTTC

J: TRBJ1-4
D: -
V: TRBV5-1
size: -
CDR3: CASSLGQGGEKLFF
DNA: TGCGCCAGCAGCTTGGGTCAGGGCGGTGAAAAACTGTTTTTT

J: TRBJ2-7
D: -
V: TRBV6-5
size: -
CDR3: CASTRTGRAYEQYF
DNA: TGTGCCAGCACCCGTACAGGTCGAGCCTACGAGCAGTACTTC

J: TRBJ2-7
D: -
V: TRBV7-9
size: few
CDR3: CASSLGGGPAYEQYF
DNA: TGTGCCAGCAGCTTAGGCGGGGGCCCAGCCTACGAGCAGTACTTC

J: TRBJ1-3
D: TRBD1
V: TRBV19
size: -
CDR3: CASSIGNSGQTGNTIYF
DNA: TGTGCCAGTAGTATCGGAAATTCGGGACAGACGGGAAACACCATATATTTT

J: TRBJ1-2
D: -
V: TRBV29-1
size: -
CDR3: CSVRGDRNYGYTF
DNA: TGCAGCGTTCGAGGCGACCGGAACTATGGCTACACCTTC

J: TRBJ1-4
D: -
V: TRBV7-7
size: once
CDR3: CASSLGVATNEKLFF
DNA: TGTGCCAGCAGCTTAGGAGTGGCAACTAATGAAAAACTGTTTTTT

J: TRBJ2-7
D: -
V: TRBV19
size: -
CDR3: CASSISQRYEQYF
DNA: TGTGCCAGTAGTATTTCCCAGCGCTACGAGCAGTACTTC

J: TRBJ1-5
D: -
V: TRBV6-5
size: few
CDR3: CASSLEINQPQHF
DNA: TGTGCCAGCAGTCTCGAGATTAATCAGCCCCAGCATTTT

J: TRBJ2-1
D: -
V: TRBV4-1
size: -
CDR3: CASSQGDRGLNEQFF
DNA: TGCGCCAGCAGCCAGGGGGATAGGGGACTCAATGAGCAGTTCTTC

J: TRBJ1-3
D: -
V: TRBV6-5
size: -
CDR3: CASSYSTGSGNTIYF
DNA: TGTGCCAGCAGTTACTCGACAGGCTCTGGAAACACCATATATTTT